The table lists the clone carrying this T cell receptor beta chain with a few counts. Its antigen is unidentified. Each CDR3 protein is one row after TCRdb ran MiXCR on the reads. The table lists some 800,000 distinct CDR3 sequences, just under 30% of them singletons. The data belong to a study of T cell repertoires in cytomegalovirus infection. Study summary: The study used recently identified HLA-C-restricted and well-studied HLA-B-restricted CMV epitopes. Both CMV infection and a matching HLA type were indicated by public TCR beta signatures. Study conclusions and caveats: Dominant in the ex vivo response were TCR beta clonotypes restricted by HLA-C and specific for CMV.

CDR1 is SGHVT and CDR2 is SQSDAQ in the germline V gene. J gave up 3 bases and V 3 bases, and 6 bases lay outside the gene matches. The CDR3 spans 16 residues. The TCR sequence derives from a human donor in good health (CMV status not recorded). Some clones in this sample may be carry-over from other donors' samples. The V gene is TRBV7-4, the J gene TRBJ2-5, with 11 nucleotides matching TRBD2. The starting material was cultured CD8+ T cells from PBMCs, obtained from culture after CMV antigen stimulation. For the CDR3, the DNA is TGTGCCAGCAGCTTTGGGACTAGCGGTATAGAAGAGACCCAGTACTTC. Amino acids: CASSFGTSGIEETQYF. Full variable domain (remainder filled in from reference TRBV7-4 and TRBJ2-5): GAGVSQSPRYKVAKRGRDVALRCDSISGHVTLYWYRQTLGQGSEVLTYSQSDAQRDKSGRPSGRFSAERPERSVSTLKIQRTEQGDSAVYLCASSFGTSGIEETQYFGPGTRLLVL.